This T cell receptor (beta chain) originates from a study of multiple sclerosis patients with progressive multifocal leukoencephalopathy. Notes on this clone: The antigen remains unidentified.

The V gene's germline CDR1 is SGHAT and CDR2 FQNNGV. This CDR3 has 14 residues. Time point specified: time of PML onset. PML in natalizumab-treated patients developed after between about 15 and 60 months of natalizumab therapy. Notes on the study in general: Less diverse TRB repertoires were suggested in most PML patients. No common TRBV or TRBJ usage or pairing appeared at PML.

The repertoire was sequenced with immunoSEQ multiplex PCR; TCRdb's copy has only in-frame clones and lacks some. The sample has roughly 30,000 clones, roughly 86% seen once. The chain joins TRBV11-2 to TRBJ2-5; unclear D gene. The J call is doubtful: the DNA matches TRBJ2-7 better. Sequenced material: PBMCs, taken from a patient treated with natalizumab. This TCR derives from a middle-aged woman with progressive multifocal leukoencephalopathy. The CDR3 DNA sequence: TGTGCCAGCTCCCCTTCGACGGTCACCTACGAGCAGTACTTC. This translates into CASSPSTVTYEQYF.